The sequence of this T cell receptor beta chain was determined in a study of human T cells and chemical hapten exposure. Study summary: Among samples, TCR yields varied mainly because of small differences in pooled library volume.

This clonotype was seen only a few times. V gave up 2 bases and J gave up 6 bases; unmatched junction bases: 8. There are 14 residues in the CDR3. Germline loops: CDR1 DFQATT, CDR2 SNEGSKA (reference sequence). This sample's time point: pre-sensitization, week 0. Stated treatment: therapeutic diphenylcyclopropenone sensitization with weekly scalp DPC. Donors were 18 to 70-year-old alopecia patients suitable for DPC. TCRdb itself ran the RACE reads through MiXCR, one entry per CDR3 protein. The sample lists over 70,000 distinct CDR3 sequences, 13% to 15% occurring once. The sequence was collected from a woman between 45 and 65 years old with alopecia areata. Some clones in this sample may be carry-over from other donors' samples. This sample comprised whole blood, obtained in connection with sensitization to the hapten diphenylcyclopropenone (DPC). This chain uses TRBV20-1 with TRBJ2-7; 9 bases line up with TRBD2. CDR3 in amino acids: CSARSLAGKGEQYF. The CDR3 DNA reads as TGCAGTGCTAGATCGCTAGCGGGAAAGGGCGAGCAGTACTTC.